The 29 T cell receptor beta chains below were found in one sample sequenced in a study of molecular identifiers for immune sequencing clone quantification. TCRdb reanalysed the PCR reads using MiXCR and keeps one entry per CDR3 protein. The repertoire holds more than 450,000 distinct CDR3 sequences, with approximately 25% as singletons. The material sequenced was naive CD8+ T cells from blood, with Jurkat cell RNA spiked in. The subset here: FACS-sorted CD8+CD4-CCR7+CD45RA+ naive T cells. The origin of the receptors is a human donor in good health. Some libraries in this study had Jurkat cell RNA spiked in.

The chain uses TRBV9 and TRBJ1-1; D is uncertain. Per germline, CDR1 SGDLS and CDR2 YYNGEE. There are 13 residues in the CDR3. V lost 0 bases and J 1 base, leaving 4 bases between the germline ends. The CDR3 sequence: CASSVERNTEAFF. CDR3 DNA sequence: TGTGCCAGCAGCGTAGAGAGGAACACTGAAGCTTTCTTT.

Only a few counts were recorded for this clonotype. The chain links TRBV6-7 to TRBJ2-7; D not resolved. TRBV6-7 is given ORF status, its function remaining uncertain. Trimming left V 2 bases short and J 0 bases short, with 14 bases between. This CDR3 has 16 residues. This CDR3 reads CASSYPQRRTSYEQYF. DNA for the CDR3: TGTGCCAGCAGTTACCCACAGAGACGGACCTCCTACGAGCAGTACTTC.

The rearrangement joins TRBV29-1 to TRBJ2-7; 7 bases map to TRBD2. Germline values: CDR1 SQVTM, CDR2 ANQGSEA. The CDR3 has 13 amino acids. With 5 bases clipped from V and 1 base from J, the junction kept 5 bases outside the gene matches. The CDR3 DNA reads TGCAGCGTTCTCCGGACTAGTTCCTACGAGCAGTACTTC. Encoded protein: CSVLRTSSYEQYF.

As concerns this clonotype: This CDR3 is missing its conserved last phenylalanine or tryptophan, likely due to a read error. The chain couples TRBV20-1 to TRBJ2-5, with 11 positions matching TRBD2. Germline V CDR1 and CDR2: DFQATT, SNEGSKA (reference sequence). The CDR3 length is 15 residues. With V trimmed by 4 bases and J by 2 bases, 6 bases remained unmatched. The CDR3 DNA reads as TGCAGTGCTACCTATCCTAGCGGGGGGCAAGAGACCCAGTACATC. Translation gives CSATYPSGGQETQYI.

The chain is built from TRBV11-1 and TRBJ2-3, with 9 bases that match TRBD2. The CDR3 contains 16 residues. The germline CDR1 and CDR2 sequences are SGHAT and FQDESV (reference sequence). The V and J ends lost 2 bases and 6 bases, in that order; junction bases with no gene match: 9. CDR3 DNA: TGTGCCAGCAGCTTAACCCTAGCGGGAATCGAGGATACGCAGTATTTT. Protein sequence: CASSLTLAGIEDTQYF.

The gene calls are TRBV4-1 and TRBJ2-7; either TRBD1 or TRBD2 may supply D (5 bases each). This CDR3 is built from 15 residues. Trimming took 1 base from V and 2 from J, leaving 12 bases between them. Germline V gives CDR1 MGHRA, CDR2 YSYEKL. CDR3 coding DNA: TGCGCCAGCAGCCAAGTAGCGCAGGGCACCTACGAGCAGTACTTC. Amino acids: CASSQVAQGTYEQYF.

The V gene is TRBV7-9, the J gene TRBJ2-1; TRBD2 matches at 8 bases. This CDR3 region has 17 residues. The germline V gene has CDR1 SEHNR and CDR2 FQNEAQ (reference sequence). Unmatched junction bases numbered 6, after V lost 1 base and J lost 1 base. CDR3: CASSLDVAGGSYNEQFF. CDR3 in DNA: TGTGCCAGCAGCTTAGACGTTGCGGGAGGTTCCTACAATGAGCAGTTCTTC.

This clonotype has a handful of counts. The chain couples TRBV27 to TRBJ2-3, with 9 bases aligning to TRBD1. The ends lost 2 bases at V and 1 base at J; junction bases unmatched: 4. The germline V gene encodes CDR1 MNHEY and CDR2 SMNVEV (reference sequence). The CDR3 is made up of 16 amino acids. The CDR3 coding sequence is TGTGCCAGCAGTTTAGGGACAGGGCTTGGCACAGATACGCAGTATTTT. This sequence encodes CASSLGTGLGTDTQYF.

The chain joins TRBV12-3 or TRBV12-4 to TRBJ2-7; the D gene could be TRBD1 or TRBD2 (6 bases each). The CDR3 has 12 amino acids. Trimming took off 8 bases at V and 2 bases at J, with 10 bases between the two ends. The CDR3 nucleotides are TGTGCCAGCGGGGGGCCAACCTACGAGCAGTACTTC. This sequence encodes CASGGPTYEQYF.

This clonotype has more than one count but fewer than ten. The chain has TRBV4-3 and TRBJ1-1, with unresolved D. The CDR3 totals 16 residues. Trimming pared 0 bases from V and 0 bases from J, leaving 11 bases between. CDR1 is LGHNA, CDR2 YSLEER, per germline. The DNA of the CDR3 is TGCGCCAGCAGCCAAGATACGGCGGGGATGAACACTGAAGCTTTCTTT. It translates to CASSQDTAGMNTEAFF.

The chain couples TRBV12-3 or TRBV12-4 to TRBJ2-6; D gene uncertain. V was pared by 7 bases and J by 0 bases, with 7 bases between. The CDR3 totals 14 residues. The CDR3 loop is CASKGNSGANVLTF. Written as DNA, the CDR3 is TGTGCCAGCAAGGGAAACTCTGGGGCCAACGTCCTGACTTTC.

CDR3 bases: TGTGCCAGCAGTTCGATAGGGTGGAATGAGCAGTTCTTC. Residues: CASSSIGWNEQFF. This sequence joins TRBV6-2 or TRBV6-3 and TRBJ2-1; D not resolved. This CDR3 comprises 13 residues. Between the trimmed V and J ends, which lost 4 bases and 7 bases, there was a span of 11 bases. CDR1 is MNHEY and CDR2 is SVGEGT in the germline V gene.

This clonotype was recorded many times. The CDR3 nucleotides read TGTGCCAGCAGCTCCGGGGTTGCCAAAAACATTCAGTACTTC. It encodes CASSSGVAKNIQYF. This chain links TRBV7-9 with TRBJ2-4, with D possibly being TRBD2 (5 bases). Germline V gives CDR1 SEHNR, CDR2 FQNEAQ (reference sequence). Trimming took 4 bases from V and 1 from J, leaving 8 bases between them. The CDR3 loop spans 14 amino acids.

This clonotype appeared many times. The CDR3 is CASSPMADANTGELFF. The CDR3 DNA follows: TGTGCCAGCAGCCCGATGGCGGACGCGAACACCGGGGAGCTGTTTTTT. This rearrangement joins TRBV7-2 to TRBJ2-2; D gene uncertain. From germline, CDR1 is SGHTA and CDR2 FQGNSA. The CDR3 has 16 amino acids. V lost 5 bases to trimming and J lost 0 bases, with 13 bases between them.

The V call is TRBV11-2, the J call TRBJ2-1; the match to TRBD2 covers 12 bases. The CDR3 sequence is 17 residues long. Germline V gene data show CDR1 as SGHAT and CDR2 as FQNNGV. The V gene end was trimmed by 5 bases and the J gene end by 3 bases; junction bases not matched to a gene: 8. In DNA, the CDR3 is TGTGCCAGCAGCCATCCTAGCGGGAGGGCCGTCTACAATGAGCAGTTCTTC. This encodes CASSHPSGRAVYNEQFF.

The sample holds many counts of this clonotype. The gene calls are TRBV29-1 and TRBJ2-3, with D hard to call. Germline loops: CDR1 SQVTM, CDR2 ANQGSEA. V lost 0 bases and J 2 bases, leaving 9 bases between the germline ends. The CDR3 extends over 14 amino acids. CDR3 protein: CSVEDPAYTDTQYF. The CDR3 DNA sequence: TGCAGCGTTGAAGATCCGGCGTACACAGATACGCAGTATTTT.

There are many counts of this clonotype. The V gene is TRBV28, the J gene TRBJ2-7; D remains unclear. Germline V gene sequence: CDR1 MDHEN, CDR2 SYDVKM. The V end lost 4 bases, the J end lost 2 bases, and 6 bases lay between the germline ends. The CDR3 consists of 12 residues. For the CDR3, the DNA is TGTGCCAGCAGTTCCCACGCCTACGAGCAGTACTTC. Residues: CASSSHAYEQYF.

This clonotype was counted ten times or more. The chain recombines TRBV7-9 with TRBJ2-7; maybe TRBD2 (6 bases). Trimming cost V 5 bases and J 5 bases, with 16 bases left between them. CDR3 length: 14 residues. Germline CDR1 is SEHNR and CDR2 is FQNEAQ (reference sequence). The CDR3, as DNA: TGTGCCAGCAGCAGGCCGGGAGTATGGAACGAGCAGTACTTC. Encoded protein: CASSRPGVWNEQYF.

This chain uses TRBV30 with TRBJ2-2; 8 nucleotides line up with TRBD2. Per the germline V gene, CDR1 is GTSNPN and CDR2 is SVGIG (reference sequence). The CDR3 contains 14 residues. V was pared by 3 bases and J by 1 base, with 1 base of the junction left unmatched. The CDR3 here is CAWRSGGNTGELFF. The CDR3 coding sequence is TGTGCCTGGAGAAGCGGGGGGAACACCGGGGAGCTGTTTTTT.

This clonotype showed up just a few times. The rearrangement uses TRBV6-1 and TRBJ2-2; 8 nucleotides align to TRBD1. The CDR3 has 15 residues. Unmatched junction bases numbered 5, after V lost 1 base and J lost 7 bases. In germline, CDR1 is MNHNS, CDR2 SASEGT. The CDR3 DNA sequence: TGTGCCAGCAGTGAAGGGACAGGGCTGGTCGGGGAGCTGTTTTTT. Protein product: CASSEGTGLVGELFF.

As concerns this clonotype: A junction end diverges from the germline sequence, so it may reflect a read error. The CDR3, as DNA: TGTGGCAGCAGCATAGGGACTAGCGGGAGGGCCCACGAGCAGTACTTC. It specifies CGSSIGTSGRAHEQYF. The chain employs TRBV7-9 and TRBJ2-7; 16 bases fit TRBD2. The germline gives CDR1 SEHNR, CDR2 FQNEAQ (reference sequence). The CDR3 loop spans 16 amino acids.

The sample holds many counts of this clonotype. The chain uses TRBV4-3 and TRBJ2-1; D is ambiguous. Trimming removed 0 bases at V and 4 bases at J, with 10 bases between. The CDR3 spans 15 residues. Looked up from germline, CDR1 is LGHNA and CDR2 is YSLEER. In DNA form, the CDR3 reads TGCGCCAGCAGCCAAGATGATAGCCCGTACAATGAGCAGTTCTTC. Protein: CASSQDDSPYNEQFF.

A note on this clonotype: A clone one base away is much larger, so this may be a read error. V is TRBV29-1 and J is TRBJ2-3, with no clear D. The length of the CDR3 is 13 residues. From germline, CDR1 is SQVTM and CDR2 ANQGSEA. Trimming cost V 0 bases and J 2 bases, with 6 bases left between them. CDR3 nucleotide sequence: TGCAGCGTTGAAGACAATTTCACAGATACGCAGTATTTT. Translating gives CSVEDNFTDTQYF.

As for this clonotype: With a much larger clone just one base away, this may be a read error. Since no conserved phenylalanine or tryptophan closes the CDR3, a read error is the likely cause. The rearrangement uses TRBV2 and TRBJ1-6; tentative D call: TRBD1 (5 bases). The germline gives CDR1 SNHLY, CDR2 FYNNEI. Trimming removed 3 bases from V and 0 bases from J, with 9 bases in between. This CDR3 region has 16 residues. CDR3 DNA sequence: TGTGCCAGCAGTGAGTCGAGGGGCTCCTATAATTCACCCCTCCACTAT. Amino acid sequence: CASSESRGSYNSPLHY.

This clonotype showed up many times. The chain recombines TRBV7-9 with TRBJ1-1; D gene uncertain. The CDR3 has 14 amino acids. Germline V CDR1 and CDR2: SEHNR, FQNEAQ (reference sequence). V lost 5 bases to trimming and J lost 0 bases, with 10 bases between them. The CDR3 nucleotides are TGTGCCAGCAGCCGACCAGGCTTGAACACTGAAGCTTTCTTT. It translates to CASSRPGLNTEAFF.

A few counts support this clonotype. The chain has TRBV4-3 and TRBJ2-5, with D tentatively TRBD1 or TRBD2 (6 bases each). From germline, CDR1 is LGHNA and CDR2 YSLEER. CDR3 length equals 15 residues. V was shortened by 8 bases and J by 4 bases, with 20 bases between the two germline ends. In DNA, the CDR3 is TGCGCCAGCTCAAACAGCATAGGGGGGAGAGAGACCCAGTACTTC. Protein: CASSNSIGGRETQYF.

A few counts support this clonotype. The J gene is TRBJ2-5, the V gene TRBV20-1; 8 bases align to TRBD2. The CDR3 totals 12 residues. Germline V gene data show CDR1 as DFQATT and CDR2 as SNEGSKA (reference sequence). The trim removed 3 bases at V and 5 bases at J, leaving 2 bases unmatched. The CDR3 DNA is TGCAGTGCTAGCGGCGGGGGGGAGACCCAGTACTTC. This gives the protein CSASGGGETQYF.

As to this clonotype: A much larger clonotype is one base distant, so this may be a read error. V is TRBV7-6 and J is TRBJ2-3; D is uncertain. CDR3 length: 13 amino acids. V was cut by 4 bases and J by 4 bases, with 9 bases left in between. Germline-derived CDR1 and CDR2 are SGHVS and FNYEAQ. DNA of the CDR3: TGTGCCAGCAGCTCGGACGACCCAGATACGCAGTATTTT. Translation gives CASSSDDPDTQYF.

This clonotype was seen only a few times. The V gene is TRBV27, the J gene TRBJ1-1, with D perhaps matching TRBD1 (5 bases). Per the germline V gene, CDR1 is MNHEY and CDR2 is SMNVEV (reference sequence). This CDR3 region has 16 residues. Between the trimmed V and J ends, which lost 2 bases and 4 bases, there was a span of 17 bases. This CDR3 is CASSLTWGGGFTEAFF. In DNA form, the CDR3 reads TGTGCCAGCAGTTTAACGTGGGGGGGAGGGTTCACTGAAGCTTTCTTT.